The 10 T cell receptor beta chains below were found in one sample sequenced in a study of beta chain features in type 1 diabetes. General study results and limits: Shortening of TCRB CDR3s, moderate but significant, appeared in all four CD4+ subsets of Type 1 diabetes patients.

These receptors are not linked to any known antigen. The sequenced template was cDNA made from the entire isolated RNA. Only in-frame clones appear in the TCRdb table, and some are missing; sequencing was by immunoSEQ multiplex PCR. The sample yields 300,000 to 400,000 clones, about 14% seen once. Sequencing was done on a sample of naive CD4+ T cells from blood. These receptors all stem from a woman aged 18-29 years with type 1 diabetes.

The V call is TRBV7-3, the J call TRBJ1-1, with 7 positions matching TRBD1. Per the germline V gene, CDR1 is SGHTA and CDR2 is FQGTGA. V lost 1 base and J lost 3; bases outside the gene matches: 2. CDR3 length equals 14 residues. The CDR3 bases are TGTGCCAGCAGCTTAAGGCAGGGGGACACTGAAGCTTTCTTT. Its translation: CASSLRQGDTEAFF.

The gene calls are TRBV7-2 and TRBJ2-3; perhaps TRBD1 as D (5 bases). Per germline, CDR1 SGHTA and CDR2 FQGNSA. CDR3 length: 16 amino acids. The ends were cut back, 2 bases at V and 4 bases at J, with 16 bases in the middle. The CDR3 DNA is TGTGCCAGCAGCTTACCTGGGGCTAGTAGACCAGATACGCAGTATTTT. Amino acids: CASSLPGASRPDTQYF.

The chain uses TRBV5-4 and TRBJ2-7; TRBD1 is a possible D gene (6 bases). Germline loops: CDR1 SGHNT, CDR2 YYREEE (reference sequence). CDR3 length: 13 amino acids. The ends were cut back, 4 bases at V and 1 base at J, with 9 bases in the middle. CDR3 nucleotides: TGTGCCAGCAGCCCCGGACAGTCCTACGAGCAGTACTTC. Protein product: CASSPGQSYEQYF.

The V and J genes are TRBV18 and TRBJ1-5; TRBD1 matches 9 bases. Per germline, CDR1 KGHSH and CDR2 LQKENI. CDR3 length: 15 residues. V was pared by 4 bases and J by 4 bases, with 5 bases of the junction left unmatched. CDR3 region: CASSLRDRENQPQHF. CDR3 bases: TGTGCCAGCTCACTAAGGGACAGGGAAAATCAGCCCCAGCATTTT.

The chain links TRBV28 to TRBJ2-7, with 7 bases matching TRBD2. The CDR3 spans 16 residues. Germline V gives CDR1 MDHEN, CDR2 SYDVKM. Trimming cost V 5 bases and J 1 base; bases outside gene matches: 11. DNA for the CDR3: TGTGCCAGCAGTCCGCCCGGGGCGGGAGTATCCTACGAGCAGTACTTC. Translating it yields CASSPPGAGVSYEQYF. The full variable domain, completed using reference TRBV28 and TRBJ2-7, is DVKVTQSSRYLVKRTGEKVFLECVQDMDHENMFWYRQDPGLGLRLIYFSYDVKMKEKGDIPEGYSVSREKKERFSLILESASTNQTSMYLCASSPPGAGVSYEQYFGPGTRLTVT.

The CDR3: CASSPYTGGEQYF. CDR3 nucleotide sequence: TGTGCCAGCAGTCCTTATACGGGAGGCGAGCAGTACTTC. The chain carries TRBV2 and TRBJ2-7; 7 bases agree with TRBD2. V lost 5 bases to trimming and J lost 6 bases; unmatched junction nucleotides: 7. This CDR3 is 13 amino acids long. Germline V gene lookup returns CDR1 SNHLY and CDR2 FYNNEI.

The CDR3 DNA is TGTGCCAGCAGCTTAGCGGTGGTGGGGAGCGGCTATGGCTACACCTTC. It specifies CASSLAVVGSGYGYTF. The V call is TRBV7-9, the J call TRBJ1-2; D call uncertain. There are 16 residues in the CDR3. The V end was cut by 0 bases, the J end by 4 bases, with 15 bases between. Looked up from germline, CDR1 is SEHNR and CDR2 is FQNEAQ (reference sequence).

The rearrangement links TRBV30 to TRBJ2-3, with 9 positions matching TRBD1. Germline V lookup: CDR1 GTSNPN, CDR2 SVGIG (reference sequence). V dropped 2 bases and J dropped 3; count of bases not matched to a gene: 9. The CDR3 is 16 amino acids. This CDR3 reads CAWSQGTGGRTDTQYF. The CDR3 bases are TGTGCCTGGAGTCAGGGAACAGGGGGCCGGACAGATACGCAGTATTTT.

V usage is TRBV21-1 and J usage is TRBJ2-3; TRBD1 reflects the table's D call only, with no check against the DNA. TRBV21-1 is labeled a pseudogene. This CDR3 is built from 17 residues. The CDR3 sequence: CASSSPGQGAAGDTQYF. The CDR3 DNA reads TGTGCCAGCAGCAGTCCCGGACAGGGGGCGGCGGGGGATACGCAGTATTTT.

The chain joins TRBV28 to TRBJ1-2; D ambiguous. CDR1 is MDHEN and CDR2 is SYDVKM in the germline V gene. With 2 bases removed from V and 7 bases from J, the gap between germline ends came to 8 bases. The CDR3 totals 12 residues. CDR3 in amino acids: CASSLGSTGYTF. The CDR3 DNA follows: TGTGCCAGCAGTTTAGGGAGTACTGGCTACACCTTC.